The rows below give T cell receptor beta chains drawn from one sample of a study of shared clonotypes between healthy human individuals. Profiled with immunoSEQ multiplex PCR; TCRdb holds only in-frame clones, not every one. The top ten hold around 0.1% of the sample, which has hundreds of thousands of clones, approximately 96% seen once. The sequencing input was naive CD8+ T cells sorted from blood. The source of these receptors is a woman under 40 in good health. The CDR3 runs from the conserved cysteine through the conserved F or W. The order of the fields is V gene, J gene, CDR3 length, D gene, CDR3 protein, CDR3 DNA. A D gene is named only where the DNA matches it firmly.

v_gene: TRBV27; j_gene: TRBJ1-5; len: 15; d_gene: -; CDR3aa: CASSFDGQSYGAQHF; CDR3nt: TGTGCCAGCAGTTTCGACGGACAGTCGTATGGAGCCCAGCATTTT
v_gene: TRBV2; j_gene: TRBJ1-6; len: 17; d_gene: -; CDR3aa: CASIETQMGRYNSPLHF; CDR3nt: TGTGCCAGCATCGAGACCCAAATGGGCCGTTATAATTCACCCCTCCACTTT
v_gene: TRBV28; j_gene: TRBJ2-3; len: 15; d_gene: TRBD2; CDR3aa: CASSPVAGATDTQYF; CDR3nt: TGTGCCAGCAGTCCCGTGGCGGGAGCTACAGATACGCAGTATTTT
v_gene: TRBV28; j_gene: TRBJ2-7; len: 14; d_gene: -; CDR3aa: CASSLRRESLEQYF; CDR3nt: TGTGCCAGCAGTTTACGCAGGGAGAGCCTCGAGCAGTACTTC
v_gene: TRBV4-1; j_gene: TRBJ2-1; len: 11; d_gene: -; CDR3aa: CASSANNEQFF; CDR3nt: TGCGCCAGCAGCGCGAACAATGAGCAGTTCTTC
v_gene: TRBV5-8; j_gene: TRBJ1-1; len: 11; d_gene: -; CDR3aa: CASSFSPEAFF; CDR3nt: TGTGCCAGCAGCTTCTCCCCTGAAGCTTTCTTT
v_gene: TRBV19; j_gene: TRBJ2-7; len: 14; d_gene: -; CDR3aa: CASSMGGSAYEQYF; CDR3nt: TGTGCCAGTAGTATGGGCGGGTCTGCCTACGAGCAGTACTTC
v_gene: TRBV14; j_gene: TRBJ2-1; len: 16; d_gene: -; CDR3aa: CASSQGRSLARNEQFF; CDR3nt: TGTGCCAGCAGCCAAGGGAGGTCGCTAGCTAGGAATGAGCAGTTCTTC
v_gene: TRBV6-1; j_gene: TRBJ1-1; len: 13; d_gene: -; CDR3aa: CASSDSLNTEAFF; CDR3nt: TGTGCCAGCAGTGACAGTCTGAACACTGAAGCTTTCTTT
v_gene: TRBV25-1; j_gene: TRBJ1-6; len: 15; d_gene: -; CDR3aa: CASSPTGRRNSPLHF; CDR3nt: TGTGCCAGCAGTCCGACGGGACGGCGAAATTCACCCCTCCACTTT